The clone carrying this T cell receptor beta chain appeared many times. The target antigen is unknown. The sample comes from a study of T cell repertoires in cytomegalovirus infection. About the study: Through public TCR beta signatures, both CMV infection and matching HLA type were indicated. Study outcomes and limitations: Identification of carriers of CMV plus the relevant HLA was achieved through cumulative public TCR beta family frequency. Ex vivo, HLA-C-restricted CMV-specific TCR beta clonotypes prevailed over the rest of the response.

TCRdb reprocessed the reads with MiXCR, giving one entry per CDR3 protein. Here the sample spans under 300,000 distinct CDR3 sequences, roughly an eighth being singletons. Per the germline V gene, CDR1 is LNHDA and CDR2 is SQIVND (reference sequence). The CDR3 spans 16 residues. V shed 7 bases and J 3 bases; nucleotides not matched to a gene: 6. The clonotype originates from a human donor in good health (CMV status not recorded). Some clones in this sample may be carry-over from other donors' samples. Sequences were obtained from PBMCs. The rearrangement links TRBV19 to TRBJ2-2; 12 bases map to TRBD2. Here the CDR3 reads CASTSGRAEDTGELFF. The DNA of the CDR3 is TGTGCCAGTACTAGCGGGAGGGCCGAGGACACCGGGGAGCTGTTTTTT.